The entry that follows covers one TCR beta chain sequence. Its antigen has not been determined. It has no much larger one-base neighbor in the sample; base qualities were not kept. These data are taken from a study of somatic mutations in cytotoxic T cells in rheumatoid arthritis (dated by TCRdb to 2017 to 2019). Context from the whole study: Patient peripheral blood (approximately 30 ml EDTA) was drawn right after diagnosis and before any treatment started. A FACSAria II or Sony SH800 was used to flow-sort some V beta antibody-stained T-cell populations at nearly 100% purity, and TCRB sequencing was also done on sorted V beta1+ cells. Whether expanded CD8+ T-cell clones in untreated, newly diagnosed rheumatoid arthritis carry somatic mutations was the study question, and clonality was characterized with TCRB deep sequencing. TCRB deep sequencing was performed for roughly 69 rheumatoid arthritis patients and about 20 healthy controls. Median age was essentially the same in the patient group and the control group. Paper-wide results and their limitations: The largest CD8+ clone made up more than 20% of CD8+ cells in about an eighth of the roughly 65 patients, and blood and synovial fluid shared several identical CD8+ TCRB sequences. It was unknown which antigens the expanded CD8+ clones targeted, and their absence from virus-specific databases did not exclude viral specificity. CD8+ T-cell clonality in rheumatoid arthritis patients was not significantly different from that in age-matched healthy controls. Healthy controls showed no age-related increase in CD8+ clonality, whereas patients did (Spearman r ≈ 0.5).

Genomic DNA underwent TCRB CDR3 sequencing using the immunoSEQ assay. In the original analysis: Patient CD8+ clones larger than 1% were compared against published virus-specific TCRB sequences, and only a few matched. The analyses included only productive TCRB rearrangements. Defining a clone by its unique TCRB CDR3 sequence, the study calculated clonality as a productive clonality index derived from Shannon entropy. Repertoire overlap between two samples was calculated from the template counts of each clone relative to total templates per sample. Flow cytometry-measured V-gene usage correlated with V-gene usage from TCRB sequencing, with a Spearman r of approximately 0.66. TCRdb obtained this table from immuneACCESS and retained in-frame rearrangements with V and J assigned. These tables miss some clones; where compared with another copy, unresolved V genes account for less than half of the shortfall, and the remainder is unexplained. D and trimming were read from the DNA, whereas the V and J calls and clone size are those reported in that table. The sample table lists under 8,000 clones, around 87% of them with a count of one. The ten largest account for approximately 26% of the sample.

On an AutoMACS, CD4+ and CD8+ cells were isolated via positive magnetic bead selection, and their purity was verified by flow cytometry. Clonal expansions were first screened by flow cytometry with a TCR V beta antibody panel, then characterized by TCRB deep sequencing of sorted CD8+ fractions. Ficoll-Paque PLUS density gradient separation was used to isolate peripheral blood mononuclear cells. Nucleospin Tissue or Tissue XS kits were used to extract DNA from CD4-enriched, CD8-enriched or PBMC samples, and a Qubit 2.0 fluorometer was used for quantification. Sequenced sample: CD8+ T cells sorted from blood. This TCR was sampled from a woman in her 70s with rheumatoid arthritis.

The CDR3 reads as follows: CASSSGQGAYEQYF. The nucleotide sequence is TGTGCCAGCAGCTCCGGACAGGGGGCTTACGAGCAGTACTTC. This receptor chain uses TRBV13 and TRBJ2-7, and 11 junctional nucleotides match TRBD1. Trimming takes 4 bases off V and 4 bases off J; junction bases not matched to a gene: 3. There are 14 amino acids in the CDR3, from cysteine to phenylalanine inclusive. Of all the DNA, just the CDR3 is kept, 42 bases in frame from base 1. From a lookup of the germline V gene (reference sequence), CDR1 and CDR2 are PRHDT and FYEKMQ.